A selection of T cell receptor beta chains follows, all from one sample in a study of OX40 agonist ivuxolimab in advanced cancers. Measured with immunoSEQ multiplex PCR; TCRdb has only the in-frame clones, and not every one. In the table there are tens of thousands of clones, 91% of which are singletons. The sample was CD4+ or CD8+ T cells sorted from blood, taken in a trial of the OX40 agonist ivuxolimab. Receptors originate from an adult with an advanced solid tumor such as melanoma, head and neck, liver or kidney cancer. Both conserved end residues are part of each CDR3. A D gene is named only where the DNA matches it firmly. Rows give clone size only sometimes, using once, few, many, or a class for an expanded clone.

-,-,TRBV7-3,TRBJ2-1,TGTGCCAGCAGCTTATTGGCGTCAGGAGGTGAGCAGTTCTTC,CASSLLASGGEQFF
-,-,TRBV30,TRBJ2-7,TGTGCCTGGAGTTCCGGGATCCTCGGCGAGCAGTACTTC,CAWSSGILGEQYF
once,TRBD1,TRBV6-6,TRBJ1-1,TGTGCCAGCAACAGGGGGGAGAACACTGAAGCTTTCTTT,CASNRGENTEAFF
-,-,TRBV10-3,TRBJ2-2,TGTGCCATCAGTGGAGGGGACACCGGGGAGCTGTTTTTT,CAISGGDTGELFF
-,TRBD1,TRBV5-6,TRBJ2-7,TGTGCCAGCAGCTTGGACAGGGGGCTTGGAATGGAGCAGTACTTC,CASSLDRGLGMEQYF
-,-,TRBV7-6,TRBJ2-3,TGTGCCAGCAGCTCCCCAGCGGCATCCACAGATACGCAGTATTTT,CASSSPAASTDTQYF
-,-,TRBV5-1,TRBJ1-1,TGCGCCAGCAGCTTGGCCGGCGGAGGGACGAACACTGAAGCTTTCTTT,CASSLAGGGTNTEAFF
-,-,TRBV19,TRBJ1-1,TGTGCCAGTAGCCTACGGGACTCCACGAGGACTGAAGCTTTCTTT,CASSLRDSTRTEAFF
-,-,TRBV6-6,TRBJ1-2,TGTGCCAGCAGTTACCCCGGAAACTATGGCTACACCTTC,CASSYPGNYGYTF
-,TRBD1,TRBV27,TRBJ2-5,TGTGCCAGCAGTTTACGAGGACAGGGGGGGACCCAGTACTTC,CASSLRGQGGTQYF
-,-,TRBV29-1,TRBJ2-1,TGCAGCGTTGAATCGTGGCGGGGTGGGGATGAGCGGTTCTTC,CSVESWRGGDERFF
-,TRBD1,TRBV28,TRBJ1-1,TGTGCCAGCAGTTCGGAGGGACAGTTGAACACTGAAGCTTTCTTT,CASSSEGQLNTEAFF